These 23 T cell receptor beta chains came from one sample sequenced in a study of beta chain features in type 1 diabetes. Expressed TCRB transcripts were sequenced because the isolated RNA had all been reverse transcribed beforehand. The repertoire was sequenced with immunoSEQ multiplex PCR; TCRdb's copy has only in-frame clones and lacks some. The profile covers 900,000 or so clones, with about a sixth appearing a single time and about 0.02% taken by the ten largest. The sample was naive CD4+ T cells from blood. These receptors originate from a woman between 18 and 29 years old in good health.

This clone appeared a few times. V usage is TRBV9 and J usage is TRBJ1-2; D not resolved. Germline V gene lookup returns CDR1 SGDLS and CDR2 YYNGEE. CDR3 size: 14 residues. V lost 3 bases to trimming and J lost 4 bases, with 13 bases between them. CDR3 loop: CASSAGSGVYGYTF. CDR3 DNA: TGTGCCAGCAGCGCCGGGTCGGGTGTCTATGGCTACACCTTC. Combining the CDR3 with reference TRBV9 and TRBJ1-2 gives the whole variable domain DSGVTQTPKHLITATGQRVTLRCSPRSGDLSVYWYQQSLDQGLQFLIQYYNGEERAKGNILERFSAQQFPDLHSELNLSSLELGDSALYFCASSAGSGVYGYTFGSGTRLTVV.

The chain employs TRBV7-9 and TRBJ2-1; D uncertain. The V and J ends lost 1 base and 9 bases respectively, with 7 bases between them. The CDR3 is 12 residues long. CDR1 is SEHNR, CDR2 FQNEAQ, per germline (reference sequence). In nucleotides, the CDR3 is TGTGCCAGCAGCTTAGTTTTGGCTGAGCAGTTCTTC. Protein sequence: CASSLVLAEQFF.

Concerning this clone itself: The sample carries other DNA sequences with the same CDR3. DNA for the CDR3: TGTGCCAGCAGCGCAGCAGGGGTTGAGCAGTTCTTC. It codes for CASSAAGVEQFF. The chain recombines TRBV9 with TRBJ2-1, with a tentative D call TRBD1 (6 bases). Deletions cut 3 bases from V and 9 bases from J, with 10 bases between. Germline-derived CDR1 and CDR2 are SGDLS and YYNGEE. There are 12 residues in the CDR3.

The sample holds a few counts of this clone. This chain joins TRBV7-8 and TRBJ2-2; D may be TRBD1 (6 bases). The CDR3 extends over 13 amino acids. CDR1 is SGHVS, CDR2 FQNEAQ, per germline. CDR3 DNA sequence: TGTGCGACGGACAGCACGAACACCGGGGAGCTGTTTTTT. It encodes CATDSTNTGELFF.

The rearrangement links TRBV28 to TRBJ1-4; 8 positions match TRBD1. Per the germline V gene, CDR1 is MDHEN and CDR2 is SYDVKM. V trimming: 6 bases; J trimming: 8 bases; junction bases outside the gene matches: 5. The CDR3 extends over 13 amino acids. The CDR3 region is CASSPGQEEKLFF. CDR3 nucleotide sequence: TGTGCCAGCAGCCCGGGACAGGAGGAAAAACTGTTTTTT.

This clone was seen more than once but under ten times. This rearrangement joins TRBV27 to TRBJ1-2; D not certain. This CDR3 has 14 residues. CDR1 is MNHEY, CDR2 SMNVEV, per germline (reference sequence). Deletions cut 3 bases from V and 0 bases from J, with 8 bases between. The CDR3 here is CASSFTATNYGYTF. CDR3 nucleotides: TGTGCCAGCAGTTTTACAGCAACTAACTATGGCTACACCTTC.

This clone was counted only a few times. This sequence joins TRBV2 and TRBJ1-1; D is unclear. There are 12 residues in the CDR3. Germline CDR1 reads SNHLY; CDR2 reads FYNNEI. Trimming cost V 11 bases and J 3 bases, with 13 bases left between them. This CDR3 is CASRDWYTEAFF. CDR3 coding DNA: TGTGCCTCGCGAGACTGGTACACTGAAGCTTTCTTT. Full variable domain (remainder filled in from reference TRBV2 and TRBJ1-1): EPEVTQTPSHQVTQMGQEVILRCVPISNHLYFYWYRQILGQKVEFLVSFYNNEISEKSEIFDDQFSVERPDGSNFTLKIRSTKLEDSAMYFCASRDWYTEAFFGQGTRLTVV.

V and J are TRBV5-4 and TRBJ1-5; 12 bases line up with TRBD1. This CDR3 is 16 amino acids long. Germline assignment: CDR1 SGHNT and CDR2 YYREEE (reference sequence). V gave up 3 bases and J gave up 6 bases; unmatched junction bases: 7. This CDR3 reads CASSSPGQGARQPQHF. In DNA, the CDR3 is TGTGCCAGCAGCTCGCCGGGACAGGGGGCTCGTCAGCCCCAGCATTTT.

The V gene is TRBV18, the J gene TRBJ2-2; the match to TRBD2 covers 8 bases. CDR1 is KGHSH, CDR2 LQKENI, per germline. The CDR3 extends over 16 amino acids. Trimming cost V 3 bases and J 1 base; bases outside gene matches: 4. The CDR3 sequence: CASSPWTSQNTGELFF. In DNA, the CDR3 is TGTGCCAGCTCACCCTGGACTAGCCAGAACACCGGGGAGCTGTTTTTT.

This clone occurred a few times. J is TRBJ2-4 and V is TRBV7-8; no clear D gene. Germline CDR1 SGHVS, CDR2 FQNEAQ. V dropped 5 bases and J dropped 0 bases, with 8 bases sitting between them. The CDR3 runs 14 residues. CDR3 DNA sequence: TGTGCCAGCAGCCTAGGGATAGCCAAAAACATTCAGTACTTC. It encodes CASSLGIAKNIQYF.

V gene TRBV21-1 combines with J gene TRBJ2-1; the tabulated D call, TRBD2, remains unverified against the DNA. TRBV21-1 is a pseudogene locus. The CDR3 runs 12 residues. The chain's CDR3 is CASLPGVNEQFF. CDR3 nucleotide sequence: TGTGCCAGCCTCCCGGGAGTAAATGAGCAGTTCTTC.

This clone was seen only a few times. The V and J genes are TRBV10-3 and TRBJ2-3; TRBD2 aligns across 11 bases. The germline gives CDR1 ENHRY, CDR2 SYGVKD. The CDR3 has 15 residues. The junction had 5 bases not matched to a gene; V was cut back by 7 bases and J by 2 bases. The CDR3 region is CAINKGLADTDTQYF. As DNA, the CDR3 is TGTGCCATCAACAAGGGACTAGCGGACACAGATACGCAGTATTTT.

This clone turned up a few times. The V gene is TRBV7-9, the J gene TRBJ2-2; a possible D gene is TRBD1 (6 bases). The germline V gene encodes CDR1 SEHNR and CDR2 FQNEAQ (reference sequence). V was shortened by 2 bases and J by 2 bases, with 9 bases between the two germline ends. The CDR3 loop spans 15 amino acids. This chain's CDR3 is CASSLRGQNTGELFF. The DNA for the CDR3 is TGTGCCAGCAGCTTACGGGGACAAAACACCGGGGAGCTGTTTTTT.

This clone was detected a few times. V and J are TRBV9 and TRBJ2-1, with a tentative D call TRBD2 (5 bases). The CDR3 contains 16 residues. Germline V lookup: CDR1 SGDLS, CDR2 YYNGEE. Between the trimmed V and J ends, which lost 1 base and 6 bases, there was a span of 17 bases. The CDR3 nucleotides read TGTGCCAGCAGCGTACTAGGTGGGAGAGAGGGCAATGAGCAGTTCTTC. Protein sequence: CASSVLGGREGNEQFF.

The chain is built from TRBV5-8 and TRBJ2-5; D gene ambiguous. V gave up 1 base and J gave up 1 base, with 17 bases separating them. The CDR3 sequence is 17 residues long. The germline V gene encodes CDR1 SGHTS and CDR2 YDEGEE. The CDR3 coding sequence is TGTGCCAGCAGCTTGTGGGCAACCACAACCCTCCAAGAGACCCAGTACTTC. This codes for CASSLWATTTLQETQYF. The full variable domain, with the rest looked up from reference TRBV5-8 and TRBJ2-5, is EAGVTQSPTHLIKTRGQQATLRCSPISGHTSVYWYQQALGLGLQFLLWYDEGEERNRGNFPPRFSGRQFPNYSSELNVNALELEDSALYLCASSLWATTTLQETQYFGPGTRLLVL.

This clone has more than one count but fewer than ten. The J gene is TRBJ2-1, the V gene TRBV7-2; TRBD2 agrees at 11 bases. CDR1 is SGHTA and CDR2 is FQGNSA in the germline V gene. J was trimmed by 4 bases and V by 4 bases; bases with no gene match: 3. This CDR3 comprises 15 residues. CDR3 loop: CASSSGTSGYNEQFF. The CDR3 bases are TGTGCCAGCAGCTCTGGGACTAGCGGATACAATGAGCAGTTCTTC.

For the CDR3, the DNA is TGTGCCAGCAGCTTTGGTCTTAACACCGGGGAGCTGTTTTTT. Translation: CASSFGLNTGELFF. V gene TRBV13 combines with J gene TRBJ2-2; no clear D. The CDR3 is 14 amino acids. From germline, CDR1 is PRHDT and CDR2 FYEKMQ (reference sequence). Trimming pared 3 bases from V and 2 bases from J, leaving 7 bases between.

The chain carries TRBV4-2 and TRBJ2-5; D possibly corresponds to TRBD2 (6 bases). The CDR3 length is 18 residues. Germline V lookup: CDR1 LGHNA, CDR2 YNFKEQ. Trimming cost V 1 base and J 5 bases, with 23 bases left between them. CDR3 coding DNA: TGTGCCAGCAGCCAAGCGGGGACGATGGGGAGGCTCCGGGAGACCCAGTACTTC. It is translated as CASSQAGTMGRLRETQYF.

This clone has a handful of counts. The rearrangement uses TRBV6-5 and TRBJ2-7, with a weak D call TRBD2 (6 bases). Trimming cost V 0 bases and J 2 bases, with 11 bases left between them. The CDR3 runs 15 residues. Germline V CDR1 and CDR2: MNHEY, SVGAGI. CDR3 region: CASSYSERVTYEQYF. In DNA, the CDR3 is TGTGCCAGCAGTTACTCGGAGCGGGTTACCTACGAGCAGTACTTC.

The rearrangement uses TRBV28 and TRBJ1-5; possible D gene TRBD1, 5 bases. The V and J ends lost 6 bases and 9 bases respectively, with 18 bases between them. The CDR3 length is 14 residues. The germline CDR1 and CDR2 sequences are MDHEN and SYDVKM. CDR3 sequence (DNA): TGTGCCAGCAGCCCCGGTTCGGGGGAACGGCCCCAGCATTTT. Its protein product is CASSPGSGERPQHF. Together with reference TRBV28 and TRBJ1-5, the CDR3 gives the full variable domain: DVKVTQSSRYLVKRTGEKVFLECVQDMDHENMFWYRQDPGLGLRLIYFSYDVKMKEKGDIPEGYSVSREKKERFSLILESASTNQTSMYLCASSPGSGERPQHFGDGTRLSIL.

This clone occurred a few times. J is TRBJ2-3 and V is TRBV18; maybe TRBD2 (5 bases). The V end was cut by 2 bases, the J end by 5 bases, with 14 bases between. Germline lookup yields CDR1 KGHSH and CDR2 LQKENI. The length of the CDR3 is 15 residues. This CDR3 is CASSPAASRRDTQYF. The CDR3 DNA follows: TGTGCCAGCTCACCAGCCGCTAGCAGGCGAGATACGCAGTATTTT.

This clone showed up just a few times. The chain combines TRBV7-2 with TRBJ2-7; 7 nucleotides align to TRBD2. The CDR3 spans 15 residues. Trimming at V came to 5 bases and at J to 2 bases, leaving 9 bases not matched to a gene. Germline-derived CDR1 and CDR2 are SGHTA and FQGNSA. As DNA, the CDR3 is TGTGCCAGCAGCCGGTCCGGGACTATCACCTACGAGCAGTACTTC. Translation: CASSRSGTITYEQYF.

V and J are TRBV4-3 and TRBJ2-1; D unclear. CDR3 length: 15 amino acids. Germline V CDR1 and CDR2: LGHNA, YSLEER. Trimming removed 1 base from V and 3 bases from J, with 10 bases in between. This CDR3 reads CASSQGVNVYNEQFF. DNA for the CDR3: TGCGCCAGCAGCCAAGGGGTCAACGTCTACAATGAGCAGTTCTTC.